Below are 8 T cell receptor beta chains sequenced from a single sample in a study of vaccination and CD4 T cells after COVID-19. These receptors are not linked to any known antigen. Described treatment: approximately 9-day PBMC culture with coronavirus spike peptide pools or control peptides (ViraFEST assay). At the Johns Hopkins FTIC core, DNA taken from cultured CD4+ T cells was sequenced by way of the Oncomine TCR Beta short-read assay. From the PCR reads, TCRdb called clonotypes with MiXCR, one entry per CDR3 protein. The table includes about 20,000 distinct CDR3 sequences, 46% detected once. Here the sequenced sample was CD4+ T cells from blood, cultured in vitro, taken after SARS-CoV-2 vaccination. The receptors were sampled from a human donor who had recovered from COVID-19.

A few counts support this clonotype. The V and J genes are TRBV19 and TRBJ1-5; TRBD1 might be the D (6 bases). This CDR3 is 14 amino acids long. The germline CDR1 and CDR2 sequences are LNHDA and SQIVND (reference sequence). The germline V and J ends were trimmed by 7 bases and 7 bases, with 17 bases remaining between them. Here the CDR3 reads CASTSTGFGQPQHF. The CDR3 DNA follows: TGTGCCAGTACCTCTACAGGGTTTGGGCAGCCCCAGCATTTT. Supplemented by reference TRBV19 and TRBJ1-5, the full variable domain reads DGGITQSPKYLFRKEGQNVTLSCEQNLNHDAMYWYRQDPGQGLRLIYYSQIVNDFQKGDIAEGYSVSREKKESFPLTVTSAQKNPTAFYLCASTSTGFGQPQHFGDGTRLSIL.

This clonotype was seen only a few times. The gene calls are TRBV11-3 and TRBJ1-1; TRBD1 matches at 7 bases. Trimming at V came to 0 bases and at J to 10 bases, leaving 14 bases not matched to a gene. The CDR3 contains 16 residues. Germline CDR1 is SGHNT and CDR2 is YENEEA. The DNA of the CDR3 is TGTGCCAGCAGCTTAGAAAGGAGTCAGGGGGGCTCAGGAGCTTTCTTT. It codes for CASSLERSQGGSGAFF.

The CDR3 coding sequence is TGTGCCAGCAGACGTACAGGGGGTTACACTGAAGCTTTCTTT. This codes for CASRRTGGYTEAFF. The chain recombines TRBV6-1 with TRBJ1-1, with 8 bases fitting TRBD1. The CDR3 extends over 14 amino acids. V was pared by 6 bases and J by 3 bases, with 6 bases of the junction left unmatched. Germline assignment: CDR1 MNHNS and CDR2 SASEGT.

This chain links TRBV18 with TRBJ1-6; D remains ambiguous. Trimming removed 4 bases from V and 5 bases from J, with 9 bases in between. Germline-derived CDR1 and CDR2 are KGHSH and LQKENI. The CDR3 totals 14 residues. This CDR3 is CASSLYSDNSPLHF. DNA for the CDR3: TGTGCCAGCTCACTATACAGTGATAATTCACCCCTCCACTTT.

This clonotype was detected a few times. The chain uses TRBV6-1 and TRBJ1-2, with D possibly TRBD1 on 5 matching bases. Germline V gives CDR1 MNHNS, CDR2 SASEGT. Trimming removed 3 bases from V and 8 bases from J, with 16 bases in between. CDR3 size: 14 residues. The CDR3 loop is CASSETTVIGGYTF. CDR3 bases: TGTGCCAGCAGTGAGACGACAGTTATAGGAGGCTACACCTTC.

This clonotype was seen more than once but under ten times. The gene calls are TRBV20-1 and TRBJ2-5, with TRBD1 as a possible D gene (6 bases). There are 15 residues in the CDR3. Germline CDR1 reads DFQATT; CDR2 reads SNEGSKA (reference sequence). V lost 4 bases and J lost 3, with 18 bases in between. For the CDR3, the DNA is TGCAGTGCTACCCCAAGGGGGACAAAGAAAGAGACCCAGTACTTC. Translating gives CSATPRGTKKETQYF.

This clonotype was seen a handful of times. This chain links TRBV27 with TRBJ2-2; a possible D gene is TRBD1 (6 bases). V lost 3 bases and J lost 7, with 9 bases in between. Germline V gene data show CDR1 as MNHEY and CDR2 as SMNVEV (reference sequence). The CDR3 is 13 residues long. The DNA for the CDR3 is TGTGCCAGCAGTTTGCCGACAGGCGGGGAGCTGTTTTTT. It codes for CASSLPTGGELFF.

The chain couples TRBV7-9 to TRBJ2-3; TRBD2 is a possible D gene (6 bases). CDR1 is SEHNR and CDR2 is FQNEAQ in the germline V gene (reference sequence). There are 15 residues in the CDR3. V was trimmed by 6 bases and J by 1 base, leaving 14 bases between them. The CDR3 DNA reads TGTGCCAGCAGTAACCTCGGGGGAGGCACAGATACGCAGTATTTT. Translating gives CASSNLGGGTDTQYF.